Listed here are 18 T cell receptor beta chains from one sample, sequenced in a study of T-cell memory formation after mild COVID-19. TCRdb independently ran MiXCR on the 5' RACE reads; one entry per CDR3 protein. This table holds hundreds of thousands of distinct CDR3 sequences, approximately 21% found once. The sample taken for sequencing was PBMCs or a T cell subset sorted from them (not recorded which). The receptors were sampled from an adult woman who had mild COVID-19 (a few samples of this study predate the infection). Cell type and time point are not known.

This clonotype was found a few times. The rearrangement links TRBV4-2 to TRBJ2-5; either TRBD1 or TRBD2 may fit D (5 bases each). Trimming pared 4 bases from V and 4 bases from J, leaving 16 bases between. Germline assignment: CDR1 LGHNA and CDR2 YNFKEQ. The CDR3 loop spans 15 amino acids. The CDR3 is CASSRYLRGRETQYF. In DNA, the CDR3 is TGTGCCAGCAGCCGGTATTTGAGGGGTCGAGAGACCCAGTACTTC.

The chain uses TRBV9 and TRBJ2-3, with 8 nucleotides matching TRBD1. Germline assignment: CDR1 SGDLS and CDR2 YYNGEE. The CDR3 runs to 17 residues. The J segment lost 4 bases and the V segment lost 4 bases, leaving 14 bases of the junction unmatched. The CDR3: CASSIGRTGRVPDTQYF. DNA for the CDR3: TGTGCCAGCAGCATAGGTAGGACAGGGAGAGTTCCAGATACGCAGTATTTT.

The rearrangement links TRBV4-2 to TRBJ1-1, with unresolved D. CDR3 length: 15 amino acids. CDR1 and CDR2 from the germline V gene are LGHNA and YNFKEQ. Trimming left V 0 bases short and J 1 base short, with 9 bases between. The CDR3 sequence: CASSQENRGNTEAFF. The CDR3 DNA is TGTGCCAGCAGCCAAGAAAATCGGGGGAACACTGAAGCTTTCTTT.

The chain links TRBV7-2 to TRBJ1-3; perhaps TRBD1 as D (5 bases). Between the trimmed V and J ends, which lost 1 base and 1 base, there was a span of 11 bases. In germline, CDR1 is SGHTA, CDR2 FQGNSA. The CDR3 length is 16 residues. CDR3 coding DNA: TGTGCCAGCAGCTTAGAAGCCCAGGGATCTGGAAACACCATATATTTT. Amino acids: CASSLEAQGSGNTIYF.

This clonotype was picked up a small number of times. The chain recombines TRBV5-6 with TRBJ1-2; TRBD1 agrees at 10 bases. The trim removed 4 bases at V and 4 bases at J, leaving 10 bases unmatched. Germline CDR1 SGHDT, CDR2 YYEEEE. The CDR3 is made up of 16 amino acids. Here the CDR3 DNA reads TGTGCCAGCAGCACCGGGACAGGGGCTTCTCTCTATGGCTACACCTTC. It codes for CASSTGTGASLYGYTF.

This clonotype was found many times. This chain connects TRBV5-1 to TRBJ2-5; no firm D call. Germline CDR1 and CDR2: SGHRS and YFSETQ. With 2 bases removed from V and 3 bases from J, the gap between germline ends came to 5 bases. This CDR3 contains 12 residues. For the CDR3, the DNA is TGCGCCAGCAGCTTAACAGAAGAGACCCAGTACTTC. Translation: CASSLTEETQYF.

The V call is TRBV7-9, the J call TRBJ1-2, with D unclear. CDR3 length: 15 amino acids. V lost 1 base to trimming and J lost 2 bases, with 11 bases between them. CDR1 and CDR2 from the germline V gene are SEHNR and FQNEAQ (reference sequence). DNA of the CDR3: TGTGCCAGCAGCTTAGGTGGGCGGATCAACTATGGCTACACCTTC. Its translation: CASSLGGRINYGYTF.

The chain couples TRBV6-2 or TRBV6-3 to TRBJ2-1; D is unresolved. Per germline, CDR1 MNHEY and CDR2 SVGEGT. The CDR3 contains 14 residues. The germline V and J ends were trimmed by 0 bases and 3 bases, with 6 bases remaining between them. CDR3 nucleotide sequence: TGTGCCAGCAGTTACTCTGAGTTCTACAATGAGCAGTTCTTC. This translates into CASSYSEFYNEQFF.

The chain joins TRBV25-1 to TRBJ2-2, with 7 bases matching TRBD1. The CDR3 runs to 16 residues. The V and J ends lost 3 bases and 0 bases, in that order; junction bases with no gene match: 4. Germline CDR1 MGHDK, CDR2 SYGVNS. CDR3 DNA sequence: TGTGCCAGCAGTGAGGGCAGGGGGACGAACACCGGGGAGCTGTTTTTT. Protein: CASSEGRGTNTGELFF.

This clonotype was seen many times. The chain employs TRBV4-2 and TRBJ1-3; D perhaps matches TRBD1 (5 bases). Germline V gene data show CDR1 as LGHNA and CDR2 as YNFKEQ. V was cut by 0 bases and J by 4 bases, with 10 bases left in between. The CDR3 is made up of 15 amino acids. The CDR3 DNA reads as TGTGCCAGCAGCCAAGATGGGGGAACCGGAAACACCATATATTTT. This sequence encodes CASSQDGGTGNTIYF.

This clonotype was seen more than once but under ten times. CDR3 residues: CASSPLGGADEQFF. CDR3 bases: TGTGCCAGCAGCCCCCTCGGAGGGGCCGATGAGCAGTTCTTC. The rearrangement links TRBV5-4 to TRBJ2-1, with D possibly matching TRBD2 (6 bases). CDR3 length: 14 residues. V gave up 4 bases and J gave up 8 bases, with 16 bases separating them. CDR1 and CDR2 (germline): SGHNT, YYREEE (reference sequence).

This clonotype was seen a handful of times. The chain recombines TRBV5-1 with TRBJ2-7, with D tentatively TRBD1 (6 bases). This CDR3 has 14 residues. The V gene lost 5 bases and the J gene lost 6 bases, with 18 bases spanning the gap. From germline, CDR1 is SGHRS and CDR2 YFSETQ. The CDR3 DNA follows: TGCGCCAGCAGAGTTCGCCGGGACACCCTCGAGCAGTACTTC. Protein product: CASRVRRDTLEQYF.

The chain combines TRBV20-1 with TRBJ2-7; D is perhaps TRBD1 (6 bases). Looked up from germline, CDR1 is DFQATT and CDR2 is SNEGSKA (reference sequence). This CDR3 contains 14 residues. The V end was cut by 3 bases, the J end by 1 base, with 13 bases between. The DNA of the CDR3 is TGCAGTGCTAGGAGGGCAGGGGTGTCCTACGAGCAGTACTTC. This encodes CSARRAGVSYEQYF.

Only a few counts were recorded for this clonotype. The CDR3, as DNA: TGTGCCTCAAACCCGGACAACTCCTACAATGAGCAGTTCTTC. Its protein is CASNPDNSYNEQFF. The chain carries TRBV15 and TRBJ2-1, with D perhaps matching TRBD1 (5 bases). V was pared by 11 bases and J by 0 bases, with 14 bases between. The CDR3 runs to 14 residues. The V gene's germline CDR1 is LNHNV and CDR2 YYDKDF (reference sequence).

The rearrangement uses TRBV12-3 or TRBV12-4 and TRBJ2-3; D gene ambiguous. The CDR3 consists of 14 residues. The V and J ends lost 3 bases and 0 bases respectively, with 7 bases between them. This chain's CDR3 is CASSFVSSTDTQYF. In nucleotides, the CDR3 is TGTGCCAGCAGTTTTGTCTCTAGCACAGATACGCAGTATTTT.

This clonotype has just a few counts. The chain uses TRBV24-1 and TRBJ2-5; D remains unclear. The germline V and J ends were trimmed by 4 bases and 5 bases, with 19 bases remaining between them. CDR3 length equals 16 residues. CDR1 and CDR2 from the germline V gene are KGHDR and SFDVKD. The CDR3 DNA reads TGTGCCACCAGTGACCTCGACCGGGCAGACCGGGAGACCCAGTACTTC. Encoded protein: CATSDLDRADRETQYF.

The gene calls are TRBV24-1 and TRBJ1-2; possible D gene TRBD1, 6 bases. The V gene lost 0 bases and the J gene lost 8 bases, with 9 bases spanning the gap. There are 13 residues in the CDR3. Germline CDR1 reads KGHDR; CDR2 reads SFDVKD. For the CDR3, the DNA is TGTGCCACCAGTGATTTGGCAGGGGTAGGCTACACCTTC. As protein: CATSDLAGVGYTF.

This clonotype has more than one count but fewer than ten. The chain joins TRBV11-3 to TRBJ2-1, with TRBD2 matching 7 bases. V dropped 0 bases and J dropped 8; count of bases not matched to a gene: 10. The V gene's germline CDR1 is SGHNT and CDR2 YENEEA. This CDR3 has 16 amino acids. CDR3 region: CASSLDRASGPDEQFF. The CDR3 nucleotides are TGTGCCAGCAGCTTAGATCGGGCTAGCGGTCCGGATGAGCAGTTCTTC.